This is a list of T cell receptor beta chains from one sample in a study of monozygotic twins with inflammatory bowel disease. With the 5' RACE reads reprocessed, TCRdb shows one record per CDR3 protein and no DNA. This table holds 300,000 to 450,000 distinct CDR3 sequences. The source material was blood. These receptors all come from a human donor with ulcerative colitis or Crohn's disease, or a healthy co-twin of an affected twin (not recorded which). CDR3s include the opening cysteine and the closing phenylalanine or tryptophan. The order of the fields is clone size, V gene, J gene, CDR3 protein. Some rows have no size entry. The others give once, few or many, or a class for an expanded clone.

clone_size: NA
v_call: TRBV4-1
j_call: TRBJ2-7
cdr3_aa: CASSQHVITYEQYF

clone_size: NA
v_call: TRBV7-2
j_call: TRBJ2-7
cdr3_aa: CASSLRGQGSSYEQYF

clone_size: NA
v_call: TRBV5-6
j_call: TRBJ1-6
cdr3_aa: CASSRPGTGGSYNSPLHF

clone_size: NA
v_call: TRBV21-1
j_call: TRBJ2-1
cdr3_aa: CASSKGQVPYNEQFF

clone_size: NA
v_call: TRBV6-1
j_call: TRBJ1-5
cdr3_aa: CASSPDRGSRQPQHF

clone_size: NA
v_call: TRBV7-2
j_call: TRBJ2-3
cdr3_aa: CASSFAGEPSTDTQYF

clone_size: NA
v_call: TRBV6-1
j_call: TRBJ1-2
cdr3_aa: CASSPDRGSNYGYTF

clone_size: NA
v_call: TRBV12-3/TRBV12-4
j_call: TRBJ2-1
cdr3_aa: CASSSDTHKGFF

clone_size: NA
v_call: TRBV12-3/TRBV12-4
j_call: TRBJ1-5
cdr3_aa: CASSLGGTGNQPQHF

clone_size: NA
v_call: TRBV18
j_call: TRBJ2-1
cdr3_aa: CASSRDIGGTSNEQFF

clone_size: NA
v_call: TRBV6-2/TRBV6-3
j_call: TRBJ2-7
cdr3_aa: CASSYSFGQPDSYEQYF

clone_size: NA
v_call: TRBV29-1
j_call: TRBJ2-7
cdr3_aa: CSVLGGVSPSSYEQYF

clone_size: NA
v_call: TRBV10-3
j_call: TRBJ1-1
cdr3_aa: CAISESTWTTREAFF

clone_size: NA
v_call: TRBV4-2
j_call: TRBJ1-2
cdr3_aa: CASSVGTPPGYTF

clone_size: NA
v_call: TRBV5-5
j_call: TRBJ2-3
cdr3_aa: CASSVWGGDTQYF

clone_size: NA
v_call: TRBV18
j_call: TRBJ2-1
cdr3_aa: CASFGTGIYNEQFF

clone_size: NA
v_call: TRBV7-9
j_call: TRBJ1-4
cdr3_aa: CASSLNVGASTNEKLFF

clone_size: NA
v_call: TRBV4-2
j_call: TRBJ2-5
cdr3_aa: CASSQAPGRQETQYF

clone_size: NA
v_call: TRBV11-2
j_call: TRBJ2-1
cdr3_aa: CASSWPTGGSGQFF

clone_size: NA
v_call: TRBV20-1
j_call: TRBJ2-3
cdr3_aa: CSASSPGRKVTDTQYF

clone_size: NA
v_call: TRBV6-2/TRBV6-3
j_call: TRBJ2-7
cdr3_aa: CASSFPPGPEGEQYF

clone_size: NA
v_call: TRBV4-2
j_call: TRBJ2-1
cdr3_aa: CASSLGDRYNEQFF

clone_size: NA
v_call: TRBV5-1
j_call: TRBJ2-7
cdr3_aa: CASSSAQGPKYEQYF

clone_size: NA
v_call: TRBV7-9
j_call: TRBJ2-3
cdr3_aa: CASTTRGGNTDTQYF

clone_size: NA
v_call: TRBV19
j_call: TRBJ2-3
cdr3_aa: CASRERDTGDAVDTQYF

clone_size: NA
v_call: TRBV18
j_call: TRBJ1-3
cdr3_aa: CASSPNRQGGNTIYF

clone_size: NA
v_call: TRBV27
j_call: TRBJ1-2
cdr3_aa: CASSHRDRGYGYTF

clone_size: NA
v_call: TRBV5-1
j_call: TRBJ2-5
cdr3_aa: CASSPTGTEETQYF

clone_size: NA
v_call: TRBV6-5
j_call: TRBJ2-1
cdr3_aa: CASSYGYYNEQFF

clone_size: NA
v_call: TRBV29-1
j_call: TRBJ2-5
cdr3_aa: CSDRRGWEETQYF

clone_size: NA
v_call: TRBV20-1
j_call: TRBJ2-7
cdr3_aa: CSAPGTPVSYEQYF

clone_size: NA
v_call: TRBV6-5
j_call: TRBJ1-3
cdr3_aa: CASSLLSGTARDTIYF

clone_size: NA
v_call: TRBV28
j_call: TRBJ1-1
cdr3_aa: CASSLSFHWTGGMNTEAFF

clone_size: NA
v_call: TRBV12-3/TRBV12-4
j_call: TRBJ1-2
cdr3_aa: CASSYRGQSQGYTF

clone_size: NA
v_call: TRBV4-1
j_call: TRBJ2-3
cdr3_aa: CASSQPSSPDTQYF

clone_size: NA
v_call: TRBV5-1
j_call: TRBJ1-6
cdr3_aa: CASSLGQGIGSPLHF

clone_size: NA
v_call: TRBV29-1
j_call: TRBJ2-7
cdr3_aa: CSVPQGSVQYF

clone_size: NA
v_call: TRBV5-1
j_call: TRBJ2-5
cdr3_aa: CASSLGYRETQYF

clone_size: NA
v_call: TRBV19
j_call: TRBJ1-2
cdr3_aa: CASNIKKNYGYTF

clone_size: medium-sized
v_call: TRBV4-1
j_call: TRBJ2-5
cdr3_aa: CASSHPGLAGGPNQETQYF

clone_size: NA
v_call: TRBV19
j_call: TRBJ1-1
cdr3_aa: CASSIVGGRIEAFF